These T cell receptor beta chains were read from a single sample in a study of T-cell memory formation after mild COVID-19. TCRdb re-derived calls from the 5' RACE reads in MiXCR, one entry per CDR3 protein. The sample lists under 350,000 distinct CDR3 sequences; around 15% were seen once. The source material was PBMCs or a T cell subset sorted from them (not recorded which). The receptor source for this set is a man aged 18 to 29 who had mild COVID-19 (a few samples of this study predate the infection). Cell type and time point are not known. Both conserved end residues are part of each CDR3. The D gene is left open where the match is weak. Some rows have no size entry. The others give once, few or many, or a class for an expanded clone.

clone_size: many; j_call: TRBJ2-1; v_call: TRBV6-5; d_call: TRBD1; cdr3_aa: CASTSRPTGGSEQFF; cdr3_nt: TGTGCCAGCACTTCCCGCCCGACAGGGGGTTCTGAGCAGTTCTTC
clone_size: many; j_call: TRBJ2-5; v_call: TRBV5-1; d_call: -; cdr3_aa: CASSMIVQETQYF; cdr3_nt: TGCGCCAGCAGCATGATAGTACAAGAGACCCAGTACTTC
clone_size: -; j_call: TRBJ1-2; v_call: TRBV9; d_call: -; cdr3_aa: CASTYTANYGYTF; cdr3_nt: TGTGCCAGCACATACACAGCTAACTATGGCTACACCTTC
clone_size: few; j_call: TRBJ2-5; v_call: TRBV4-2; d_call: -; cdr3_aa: CASSPEEGPDQETQYF; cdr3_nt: TGTGCCAGCAGCCCCGAAGAGGGACCAGATCAAGAGACCCAGTACTTC
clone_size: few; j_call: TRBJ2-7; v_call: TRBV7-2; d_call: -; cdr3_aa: CASSLALNEQYF; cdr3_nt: TGTGCCAGCAGCTTAGCGCTCAACGAGCAGTACTTC
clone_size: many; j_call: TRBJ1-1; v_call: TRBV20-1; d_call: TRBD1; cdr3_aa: CSASPGQGGTEAFF; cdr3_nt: TGCAGTGCTAGCCCAGGACAGGGAGGCACTGAAGCTTTCTTT
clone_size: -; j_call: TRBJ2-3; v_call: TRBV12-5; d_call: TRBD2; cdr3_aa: CASGLVGTSGDADTQYF; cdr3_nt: TGTGCTAGTGGTTTGGTCGGGACTAGCGGGGACGCAGATACGCAGTATTTT
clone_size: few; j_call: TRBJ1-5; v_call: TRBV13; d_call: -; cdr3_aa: CASSLGINQPQHF; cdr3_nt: TGTGCCAGCAGCTTAGGGATCAATCAGCCCCAGCATTTT
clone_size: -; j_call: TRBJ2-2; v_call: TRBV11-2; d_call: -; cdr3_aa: CASSPTLVGWNTGELFF; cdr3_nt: TGTGCCAGCAGCCCCACCTTGGTCGGGTGGAACACCGGGGAGCTGTTTTTT
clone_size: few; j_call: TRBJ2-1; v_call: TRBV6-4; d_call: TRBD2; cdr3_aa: CASSDSDSGGGEQFF; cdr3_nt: TGTGCCAGCAGTGACTCGGATAGCGGGGGTGGCGAGCAGTTCTTC
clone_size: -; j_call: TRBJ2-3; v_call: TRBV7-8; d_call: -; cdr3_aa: CASSLKTDLWADTQYF; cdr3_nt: TGTGCCAGCAGCCTGAAGACGGACCTTTGGGCAGATACGCAGTATTTT
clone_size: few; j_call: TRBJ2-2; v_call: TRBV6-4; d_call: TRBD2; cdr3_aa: CASSVASGGTGELFF; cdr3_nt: TGTGCCAGCAGTGTCGCTAGCGGGGGCACCGGGGAGCTGTTTTTT
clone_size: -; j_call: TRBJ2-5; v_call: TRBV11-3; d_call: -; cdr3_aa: CASSLYTQETQYF; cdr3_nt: TGTGCCAGCAGCTTATACACTCAAGAGACCCAGTACTTC
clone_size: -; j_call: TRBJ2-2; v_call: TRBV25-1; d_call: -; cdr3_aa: CASSDGNGVGGELFF; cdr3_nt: TGTGCCAGCAGTGACGGGAACGGGGTTGGCGGGGAGCTGTTTTTT
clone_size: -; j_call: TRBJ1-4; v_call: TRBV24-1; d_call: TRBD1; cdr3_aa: CATSQTGNEKLFF; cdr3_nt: TGTGCCACCAGCCAGACAGGGAATGAAAAACTGTTTTTT
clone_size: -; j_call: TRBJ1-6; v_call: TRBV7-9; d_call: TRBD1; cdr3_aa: CASIQTGVRAPLHF; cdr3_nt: TGTGCCAGCATCCAAACAGGGGTACGGGCACCCCTCCACTTT
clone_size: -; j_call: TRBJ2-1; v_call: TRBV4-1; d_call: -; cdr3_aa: CASSLFTDEQFF; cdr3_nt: TGCGCCAGCAGCCTTTTTACGGATGAGCAGTTCTTC
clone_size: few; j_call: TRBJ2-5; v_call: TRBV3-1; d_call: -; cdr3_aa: CASFRFQETQYF; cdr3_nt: TGTGCCAGCTTCAGGTTCCAAGAGACCCAGTACTTC
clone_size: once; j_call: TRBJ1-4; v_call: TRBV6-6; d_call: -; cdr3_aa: CASNRPSSTNEKLFF; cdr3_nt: TGTGCCAGCAACCGTCCGTCCTCAACTAATGAAAAACTGTTTTTT
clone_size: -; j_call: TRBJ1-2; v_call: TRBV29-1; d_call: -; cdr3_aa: CSVRPGANYGYTF; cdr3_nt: TGCAGCGTTCGCCCGGGGGCAAACTATGGCTACACCTTC
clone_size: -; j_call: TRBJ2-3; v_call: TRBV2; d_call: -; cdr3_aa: CASRDLQGPPHDTQYF; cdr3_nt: TGTGCCAGCAGGGACCTACAGGGCCCACCGCATGATACGCAGTATTTT
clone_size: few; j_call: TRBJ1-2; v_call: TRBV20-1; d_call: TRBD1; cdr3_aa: CSADPGQGYYGYTF; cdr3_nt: TGCAGTGCTGACCCGGGACAGGGTTACTATGGCTACACCTTC
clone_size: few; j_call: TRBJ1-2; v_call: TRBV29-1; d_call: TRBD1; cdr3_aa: CSVEDRGFYGYTF; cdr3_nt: TGCAGCGTTGAAGACAGGGGGTTCTATGGCTACACCTTC
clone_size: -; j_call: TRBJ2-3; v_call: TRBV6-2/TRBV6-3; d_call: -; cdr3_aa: CASSYDLTDTQYF; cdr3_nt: TGTGCCAGCAGTTACGATCTCACAGATACGCAGTATTTT
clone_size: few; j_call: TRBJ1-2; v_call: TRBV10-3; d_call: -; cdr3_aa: CAISESFQGPANYGYTF; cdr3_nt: TGTGCCATCAGTGAGTCCTTTCAGGGGCCTGCTAACTATGGCTACACCTTC
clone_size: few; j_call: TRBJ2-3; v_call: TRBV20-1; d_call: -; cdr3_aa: CSARKPEGVTDTQYF; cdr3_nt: TGCAGTGCTAGAAAGCCAGAGGGGGTTACAGATACGCAGTATTTT
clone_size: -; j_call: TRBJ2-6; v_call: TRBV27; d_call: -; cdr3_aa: CASRSEGGANVLTF; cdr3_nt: TGTGCCAGTCGATCGGAGGGAGGGGCCAACGTCCTGACTTTC
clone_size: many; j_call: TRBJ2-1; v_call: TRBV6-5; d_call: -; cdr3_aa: CASSYVRSPGPYNEQFF; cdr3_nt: TGTGCCAGCAGTTACGTTCGCTCCCCCGGACCCTACAATGAGCAGTTCTTC
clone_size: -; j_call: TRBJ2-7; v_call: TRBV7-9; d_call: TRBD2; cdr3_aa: CASSPGSSGGRSYEQYF; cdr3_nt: TGTGCCAGCAGCCCCGGGAGTAGCGGGGGCCGCTCCTACGAGCAGTACTTC
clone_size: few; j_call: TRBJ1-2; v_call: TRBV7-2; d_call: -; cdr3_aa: CASSLVMIGQHSNYGYTF; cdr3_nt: TGTGCCAGCAGCTTAGTTATGATTGGCCAGCACTCTAACTATGGCTACACCTTC
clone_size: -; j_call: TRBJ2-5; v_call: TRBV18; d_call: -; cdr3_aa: CASSPRRGGQETKYF; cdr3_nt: TGTGCCAGCTCACCACGCAGGGGAGGACAAGAGACCAAGTACTTC
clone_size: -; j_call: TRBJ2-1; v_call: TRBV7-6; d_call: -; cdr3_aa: CASSLGDDEQFF; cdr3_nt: TGTGCCAGCAGCTTGGGGGACGATGAGCAGTTCTTC
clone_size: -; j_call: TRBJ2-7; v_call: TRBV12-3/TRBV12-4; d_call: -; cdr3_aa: CASSLGIGSYEQYF; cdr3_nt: TGTGCCAGCAGTTTAGGTATTGGGTCCTACGAGCAGTACTTC
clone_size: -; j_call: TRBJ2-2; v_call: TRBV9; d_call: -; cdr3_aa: CASSVRRVETGELFF; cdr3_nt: TGTGCCAGCAGCGTCCGCAGGGTTGAGACCGGGGAGCTGTTTTTT
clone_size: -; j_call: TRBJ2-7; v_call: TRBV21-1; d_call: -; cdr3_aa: CASSSLRETYEQYF; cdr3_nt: TGTGCCAGCAGCAGCCTAAGGGAGACCTACGAGCAGTACTTC
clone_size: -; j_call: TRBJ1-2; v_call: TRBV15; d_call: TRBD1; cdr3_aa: CATSRSQDRVVCGYTF; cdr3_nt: TGTGCCACCAGCAGATCCCAGGACAGGGTGGTTTGTGGCTACACCTTC
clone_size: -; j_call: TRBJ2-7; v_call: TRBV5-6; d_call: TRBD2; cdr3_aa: CASSPSTGGREQYF; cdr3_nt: TGTGCCAGCAGCCCCTCCACGGGGGGGCGAGAGCAGTACTTC
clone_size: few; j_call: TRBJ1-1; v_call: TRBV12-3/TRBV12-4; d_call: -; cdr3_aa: CASSLGATEAFF; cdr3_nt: TGTGCCAGCAGTTTAGGGGCAACTGAAGCTTTCTTT
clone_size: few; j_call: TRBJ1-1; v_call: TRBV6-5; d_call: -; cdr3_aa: CASSGGYTEAFF; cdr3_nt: TGTGCCAGCAGTGGGGGGTATACTGAAGCTTTCTTT
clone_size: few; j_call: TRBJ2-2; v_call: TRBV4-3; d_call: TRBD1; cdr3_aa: CASSRIGQVSGELFF; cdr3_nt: TGCGCCAGCAGCCGCATTGGACAGGTCAGCGGGGAGCTGTTTTTT
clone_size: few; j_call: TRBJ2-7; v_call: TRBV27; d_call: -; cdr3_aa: CASAAGATYEQYF; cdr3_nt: TGTGCCAGTGCCGCGGGGGCCACCTACGAGCAGTACTTC
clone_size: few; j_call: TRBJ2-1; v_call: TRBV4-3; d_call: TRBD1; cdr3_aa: CASSQAHTRTGSHNEQFF; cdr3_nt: TGCGCCAGCAGCCAGGCCCACACCCGGACAGGGAGTCACAATGAGCAGTTCTTC
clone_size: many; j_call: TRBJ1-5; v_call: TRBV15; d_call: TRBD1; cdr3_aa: CATSRGQGEINPPNQPQHF; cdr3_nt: TGTGCCACCAGCAGAGGACAGGGGGAGATTAATCCTCCCAATCAGCCCCAGCATTTT
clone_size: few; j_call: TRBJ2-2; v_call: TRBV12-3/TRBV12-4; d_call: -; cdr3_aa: CASSLASGELFF; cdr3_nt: TGTGCCAGCAGTTTAGCCTCCGGGGAGCTGTTTTTT
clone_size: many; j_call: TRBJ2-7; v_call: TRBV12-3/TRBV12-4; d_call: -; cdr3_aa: CASSRGHEQYF; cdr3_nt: TGTGCCAGCAGCAGGGGTCACGAGCAGTACTTC
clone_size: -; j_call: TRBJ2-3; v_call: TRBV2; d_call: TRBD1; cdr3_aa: CASRRDRGPGTQYF; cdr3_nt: TGTGCCAGCAGAAGGGACAGGGGGCCAGGTACGCAGTATTTT
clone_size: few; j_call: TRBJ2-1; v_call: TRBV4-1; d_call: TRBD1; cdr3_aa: CASSQDPGQGNNEQFF; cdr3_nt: TGCGCCAGCAGCCAAGATCCCGGACAGGGCAATAATGAGCAGTTCTTC
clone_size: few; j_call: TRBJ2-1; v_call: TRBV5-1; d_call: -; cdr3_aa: CASSPGGRAFIFDEQFF; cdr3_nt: TGCGCCAGCAGCCCAGGGGGGAGGGCCTTTATCTTCGATGAGCAGTTCTTC
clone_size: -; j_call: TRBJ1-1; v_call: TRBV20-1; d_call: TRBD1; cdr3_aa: CSARINRGPPYTEAFF; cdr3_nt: TGCAGTGCTAGAATAAACAGGGGGCCTCCTTACACTGAAGCTTTCTTT
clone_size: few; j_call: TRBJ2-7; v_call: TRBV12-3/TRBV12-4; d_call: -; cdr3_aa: CASSSDKQYSYEQYF; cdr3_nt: TGTGCCAGCAGTTCGGACAAACAGTACTCCTACGAGCAGTACTTC
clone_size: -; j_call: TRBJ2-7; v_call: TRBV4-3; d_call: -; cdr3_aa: CASSQDLSSGGSEQYF; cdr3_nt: TGCGCCAGCAGCCAAGATTTATCCTCGGGGGGCTCCGAGCAGTACTTC
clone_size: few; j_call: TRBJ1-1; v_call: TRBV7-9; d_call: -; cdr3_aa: CASSPRQAQNTEAFF; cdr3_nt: TGTGCCAGCAGCCCCCGACAGGCCCAGAACACTGAAGCTTTCTTT
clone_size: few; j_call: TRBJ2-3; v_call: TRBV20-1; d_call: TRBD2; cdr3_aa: CSARPPPGLASTDTQYF; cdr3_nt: TGCAGTGCCCGACCCCCACCGGGACTAGCTAGCACAGATACGCAGTATTTT
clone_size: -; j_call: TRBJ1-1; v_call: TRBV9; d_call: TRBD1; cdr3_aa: CASSAWMGDRGRGTEAFF; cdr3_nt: TGTGCCAGCAGCGCTTGGATGGGGGACAGGGGGCGCGGCACTGAAGCTTTCTTT
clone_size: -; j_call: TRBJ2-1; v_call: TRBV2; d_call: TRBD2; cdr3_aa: CASSRAGGPREQFF; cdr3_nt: TGTGCCAGCAGCCGAGCGGGGGGGCCCAGGGAGCAGTTCTTC